This TCR beta chain emerged from a study of breast tumors, draining lymph nodes, adjacent tissues. Study results and limitations: The lymph node origin of tumor T cells was framed as consistent with a hypothesis, not demonstrated. Luminal-like breast cancer showed significantly greater tumor-nontumor repertoire similarity than basal-like breast cancer did. Most tumor T cells seemingly derive from lymph node, then expand in tumor. Tumors had less TCR diversity than lymph nodes, more than nontumor tissue.

Germline CDR1 is MNHEY and CDR2 is SVGEGT. CDR3 size: 15 residues. The V and J ends lost 5 bases and 4 bases respectively, with 15 bases between them. This clonotype was seen more than once but under ten times. What it recognizes is unknown. Breast cancer patients provided tissue from their axillary draining lymph nodes. TCRdb passed the multiplex PCR reads through MiXCR, listing each CDR3 protein once. The data contain some 130,000 distinct CDR3 sequences, less than 20% of them seen just once; the ten biggest clones take up about 3.7%. V is TRBV6-2 or TRBV6-3 and J is TRBJ1-3; D may be TRBD1 (5 bases). The source is a female donor with breast cancer. Some clones in this sample may be carry-over from other donors' samples. The source material was axillary lymph node tissue. CDR3 in DNA: TGTGCCAGCAGTAAAGCCGGGACCCAAGGAAACACCATATATTTT. Translating gives CASSKAGTQGNTIYF.